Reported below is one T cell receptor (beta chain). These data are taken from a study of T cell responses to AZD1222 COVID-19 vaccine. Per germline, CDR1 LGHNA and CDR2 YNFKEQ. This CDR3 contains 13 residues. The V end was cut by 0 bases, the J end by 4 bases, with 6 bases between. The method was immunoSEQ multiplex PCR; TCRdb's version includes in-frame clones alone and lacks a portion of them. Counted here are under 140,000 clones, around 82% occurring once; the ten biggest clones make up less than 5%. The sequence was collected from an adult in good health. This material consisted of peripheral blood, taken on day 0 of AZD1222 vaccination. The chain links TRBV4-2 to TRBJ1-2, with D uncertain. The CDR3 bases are TGTGCCAGCAGCCAAGATAGGATCTATGGCTACACCTTC. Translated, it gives CASSQDRIYGYTF.